The TCR beta chain described here comes from a study of T cell responses to AZD1222 COVID-19 vaccine. Points from the study as a whole: Vaccine-associated CD4 TCRs ranged over spike, dominating at 160-218 and 743-854.

Repertoires were generated with immunoSEQ multiplex PCR, while TCRdb's copy carries only in-frame clones and drops some. Of 79,000 or so clones listed, 60% to 85% are singletons. This clone was seen more than once but under ten times. As yet, its antigen is unknown. This TCR came from an adult who received the MenACWY meningococcal vaccine as a control. This material consisted of peripheral blood, taken 28 days after the second dose of the MenACWY control vaccine.

The CDR3 DNA is TGTGCCACCAGCAGAGGGGGCCAGGGGCTCGGTGGCTACACCTTC. Protein sequence: CATSRGGQGLGGYTF. The rearrangement uses TRBV15 and TRBJ1-2; tentatively, D is TRBD1 (6 bases). From germline, CDR1 is LNHNV and CDR2 YYDKDF (reference sequence). V gave up 1 base and J gave up 7 bases, with 16 bases separating them. The CDR3 totals 15 residues. The variable domain in full, completed from reference TRBV15 and TRBJ1-2, reads DAMVIQNPRYQVTQFGKPVTLSCSQTLNHNVMYWYQQKSSQAPKLLFHYYDKDFNNEADTPDNFQSRRPNTSFCFLDIRSPGLGDTAMYLCATSRGGQGLGGYTFGSGTRLTVV.